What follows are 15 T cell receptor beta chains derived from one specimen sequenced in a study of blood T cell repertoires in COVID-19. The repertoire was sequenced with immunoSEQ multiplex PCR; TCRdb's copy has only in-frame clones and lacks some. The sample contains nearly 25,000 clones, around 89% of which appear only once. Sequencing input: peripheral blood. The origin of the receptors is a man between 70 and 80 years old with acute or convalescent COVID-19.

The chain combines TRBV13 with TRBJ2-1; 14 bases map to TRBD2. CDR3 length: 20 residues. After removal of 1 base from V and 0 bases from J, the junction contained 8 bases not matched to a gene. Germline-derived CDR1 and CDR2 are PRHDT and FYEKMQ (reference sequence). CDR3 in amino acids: CASSLAGRTSGRSSYNEQFF. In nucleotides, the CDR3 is TGTGCCAGCAGCTTAGCTGGAAGGACTAGCGGGAGGAGCTCCTACAATGAGCAGTTCTTC.

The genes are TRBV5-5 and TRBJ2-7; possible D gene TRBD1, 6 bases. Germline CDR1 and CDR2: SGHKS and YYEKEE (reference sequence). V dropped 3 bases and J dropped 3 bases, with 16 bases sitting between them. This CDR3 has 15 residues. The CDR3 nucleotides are TGTGCCAGCAGCTGGAGCCGGGACACCAACTACGAGCAGTACTTC. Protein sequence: CASSWSRDTNYEQYF.

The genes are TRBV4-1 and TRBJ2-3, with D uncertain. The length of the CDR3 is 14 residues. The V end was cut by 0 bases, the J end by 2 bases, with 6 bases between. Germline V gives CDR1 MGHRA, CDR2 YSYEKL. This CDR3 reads CASSQESSTDTQYF. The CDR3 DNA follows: TGCGCCAGCAGCCAAGAGTCTTCCACAGATACGCAGTATTTT.

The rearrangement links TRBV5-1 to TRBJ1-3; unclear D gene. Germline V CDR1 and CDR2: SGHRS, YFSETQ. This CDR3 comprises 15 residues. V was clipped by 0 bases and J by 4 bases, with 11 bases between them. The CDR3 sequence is CASSLGSGSGNTIYF. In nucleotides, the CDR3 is TGCGCCAGCAGCTTGGGGTCAGGCTCAGGAAACACCATATATTTT.

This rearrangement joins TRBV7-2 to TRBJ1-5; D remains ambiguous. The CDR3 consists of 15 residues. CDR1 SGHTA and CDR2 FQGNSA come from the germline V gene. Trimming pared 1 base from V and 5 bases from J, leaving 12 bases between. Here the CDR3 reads CASSLVSGGDQPQHF. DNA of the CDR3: TGTGCCAGCAGCTTAGTCTCGGGTGGCGATCAGCCCCAGCATTTT.

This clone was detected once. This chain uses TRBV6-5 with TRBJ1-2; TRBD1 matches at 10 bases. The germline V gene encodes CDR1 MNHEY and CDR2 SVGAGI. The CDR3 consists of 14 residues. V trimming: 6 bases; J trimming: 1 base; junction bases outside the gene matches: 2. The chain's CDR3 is CASRGQGFNYGYTF. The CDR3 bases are TGTGCCAGCAGGGGACAGGGGTTTAACTATGGCTACACCTTC.

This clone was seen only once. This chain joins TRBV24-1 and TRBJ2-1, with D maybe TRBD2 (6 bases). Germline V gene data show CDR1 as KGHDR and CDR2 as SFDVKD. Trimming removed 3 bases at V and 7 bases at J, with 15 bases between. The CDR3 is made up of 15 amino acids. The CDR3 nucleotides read TGTGCCACCAGTGATCCCCGGGGGACTCTTAATGAGCAGTTCTTC. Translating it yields CATSDPRGTLNEQFF.

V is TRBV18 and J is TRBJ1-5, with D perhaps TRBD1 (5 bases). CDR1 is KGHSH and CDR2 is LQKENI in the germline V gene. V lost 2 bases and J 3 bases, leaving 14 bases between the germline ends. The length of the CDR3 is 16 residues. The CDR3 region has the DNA TGTGCCAGCTCACCAGTCGGGGGGAGTAACAATCAGCCCCAGCATTTT. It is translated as CASSPVGGSNNQPQHF. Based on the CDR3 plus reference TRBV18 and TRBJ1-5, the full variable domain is NAGVMQNPRHLVRRRGQEARLRCSPMKGHSHVYWYRQLPEEGLKFMVYLQKENIIDESGMPKERFSAEFPKEGPSILRIQQVVRGDSAAYFCASSPVGGSNNQPQHFGDGTRLSIL.

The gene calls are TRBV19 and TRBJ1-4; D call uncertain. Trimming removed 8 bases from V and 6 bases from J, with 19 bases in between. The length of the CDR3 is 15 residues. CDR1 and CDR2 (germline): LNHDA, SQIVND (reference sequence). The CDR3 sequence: CASRRTEGRDEKLFF. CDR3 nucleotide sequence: TGTGCCAGTCGCCGGACGGAGGGTAGGGATGAAAAACTGTTTTTT. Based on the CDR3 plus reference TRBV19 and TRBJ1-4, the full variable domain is DGGITQSPKYLFRKEGQNVTLSCEQNLNHDAMYWYRQDPGQGLRLIYYSQIVNDFQKGDIAEGYSVSREKKESFPLTVTSAQKNPTAFYLCASRRTEGRDEKLFFGSGTQLSVL.

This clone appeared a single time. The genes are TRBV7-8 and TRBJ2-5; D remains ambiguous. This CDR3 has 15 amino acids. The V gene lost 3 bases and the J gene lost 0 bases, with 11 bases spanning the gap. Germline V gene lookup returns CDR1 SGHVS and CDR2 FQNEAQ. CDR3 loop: CASSLNPQNQETQYF. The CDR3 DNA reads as TGTGCCAGCAGCTTGAATCCCCAGAACCAAGAGACCCAGTACTTC.

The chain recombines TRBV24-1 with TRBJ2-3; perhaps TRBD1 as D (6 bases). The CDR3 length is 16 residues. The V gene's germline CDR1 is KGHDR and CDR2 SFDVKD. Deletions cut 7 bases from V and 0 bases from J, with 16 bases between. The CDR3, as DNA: TGTGCCACCAGCGCCAACAGGGATACTAGCACAGATACGCAGTATTTT. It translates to CATSANRDTSTDTQYF.

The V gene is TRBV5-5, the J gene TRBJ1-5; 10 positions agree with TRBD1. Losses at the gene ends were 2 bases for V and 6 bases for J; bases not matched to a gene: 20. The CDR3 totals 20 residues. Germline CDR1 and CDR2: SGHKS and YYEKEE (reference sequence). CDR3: CASSFNRGQGSSSWGQPQHF. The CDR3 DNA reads TGTGCCAGCAGCTTTAATAGGGGACAGGGGTCTTCTTCGTGGGGTCAGCCCCAGCATTTT.

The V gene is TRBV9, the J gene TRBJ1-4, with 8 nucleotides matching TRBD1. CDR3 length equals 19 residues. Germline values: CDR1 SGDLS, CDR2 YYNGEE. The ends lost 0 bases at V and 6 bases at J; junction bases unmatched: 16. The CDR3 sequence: CASSVVPGGMGTGHEKLFF. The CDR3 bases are TGTGCCAGCAGCGTAGTCCCAGGAGGTATGGGGACAGGACATGAAAAACTGTTTTTT.

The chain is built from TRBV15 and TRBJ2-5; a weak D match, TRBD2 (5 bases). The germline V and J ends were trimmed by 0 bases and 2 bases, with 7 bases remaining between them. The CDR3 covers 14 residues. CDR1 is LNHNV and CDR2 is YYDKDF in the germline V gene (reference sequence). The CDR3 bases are TGTGCCACCAGCAGAGATCGGGGACAAGAGACCCAGTACTTC. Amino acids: CATSRDRGQETQYF.

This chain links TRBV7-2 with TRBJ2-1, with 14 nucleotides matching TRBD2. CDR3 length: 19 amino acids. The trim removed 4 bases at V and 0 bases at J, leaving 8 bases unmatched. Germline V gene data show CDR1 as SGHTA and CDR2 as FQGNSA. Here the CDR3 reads CASSSTSGRAEASYNEQFF. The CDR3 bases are TGTGCCAGCAGCTCGACTAGCGGGAGGGCGGAGGCCTCCTACAATGAGCAGTTCTTC.